One and the same sample provided the 3 T cell receptor beta chains below, sequenced in a study of blood T cell repertoires in COVID-19. TCRdb's table, derived via immunoSEQ multiplex PCR, lists solely in-frame clones and lacks some. Altogether approximately 150,000 clones are present, 87% being singletons, with the ten largest covering over 8.5%. The source material was peripheral blood. The source of these receptors is a woman aged 45-60 years with active or convalescent COVID-19.

This rearrangement joins TRBV2 to TRBJ2-7, with a possible D match to TRBD2 (5 bases). The CDR3 spans 16 residues. The germline V and J ends were trimmed by 2 bases and 4 bases, with 18 bases remaining between them. Germline V gives CDR1 SNHLY, CDR2 FYNNEI. The CDR3 DNA is TGTGCCAGCAGTGAACACCCAGATCGAGGGTGGTACGAGCAGTACTTC. This translates into CASSEHPDRGWYEQYF.

The chain couples TRBV12-3 or TRBV12-4 to TRBJ2-2; D gene ambiguous. The CDR3 extends over 13 amino acids. Trimming pared 10 bases from V and 0 bases from J, leaving 9 bases between. The CDR3 DNA reads TGTGCCACCCGAGGAACGAACACCGGGGAGCTGTTTTTT. It translates to CATRGTNTGELFF.

The genes are TRBV27 and TRBJ1-2; D gene uncertain. Germline V gene lookup returns CDR1 MNHEY and CDR2 SMNVEV (reference sequence). There are 13 residues in the CDR3. V lost 5 bases and J lost 4, with 11 bases in between. CDR3 DNA sequence: TGTGCCAGCAGTGCGGGCCCTCTCTATGGCTACACCTTC. Its protein product is CASSAGPLYGYTF.